This TCR beta chain was sequenced for a study of blood T cell repertoires in COVID-19. For the study at large: Donors in the United States, Italy and Spain gave samples during acute or convalescent COVID-19. T cells, B-cell-depleted T cells, or PBMCs provided the cDNA or gDNA that served as material.

This clone was counted once. V shed 3 bases and J 5 bases; nucleotides not matched to a gene: 11. The length of the CDR3 is 15 residues. Germline CDR1 is DFQATT and CDR2 is SNEGSKA (reference sequence). In the original analysis: It was from reference gene primer amplification that nucleated cell counts were estimated. Sequencing used immunoSEQ multiplex PCR; TCRdb keeps in-frame clones, though not all of them. For V, J and clone size, that table is used; D and trimming come from the DNA. The sample consists of 100,000 to 150,000 clones, 80% to 95% of them appearing once. The genes are TRBV20-1 and TRBJ2-7; TRBD1 matches 9 bases. This TCR derives from a man between 50 and 59 years old with COVID-19, enrolled during active disease. Sequencing used peripheral blood. The chain's CDR3 is CSASDGTGIIDEQYF. CDR3 sequence (DNA): TGCAGTGCTAGTGACGGGACAGGGATCATCGACGAGCAGTACTTC.